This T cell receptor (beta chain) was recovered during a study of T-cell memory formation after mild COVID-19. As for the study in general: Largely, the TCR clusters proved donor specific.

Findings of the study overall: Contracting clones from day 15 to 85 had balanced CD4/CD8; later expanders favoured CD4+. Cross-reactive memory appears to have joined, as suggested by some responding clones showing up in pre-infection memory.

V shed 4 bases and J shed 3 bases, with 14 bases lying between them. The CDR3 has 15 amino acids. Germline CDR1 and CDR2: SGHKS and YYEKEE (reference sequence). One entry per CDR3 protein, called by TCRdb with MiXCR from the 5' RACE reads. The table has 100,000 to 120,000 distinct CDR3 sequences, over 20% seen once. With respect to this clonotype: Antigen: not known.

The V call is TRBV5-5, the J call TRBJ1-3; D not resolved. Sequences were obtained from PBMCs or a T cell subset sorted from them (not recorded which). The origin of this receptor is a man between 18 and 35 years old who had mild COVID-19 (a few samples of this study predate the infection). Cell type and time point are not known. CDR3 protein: CASSPDLALGNTIYF. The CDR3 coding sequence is TGTGCCAGCAGCCCAGACCTCGCTCTTGGAAACACCATATATTTT.